This record concerns one T cell receptor (beta chain) sequence. This record belongs to a study of blood T cell repertoires in COVID-19. There are 15 residues in the CDR3. After removal of 2 bases from V and 0 bases from J, the junction contained 1 base not matched to a gene. CDR1 MNHEY and CDR2 SVGAGI come from the germline V gene. This table comes from immunoSEQ multiplex PCR, and its TCRdb copy is limited to in-frame clones, with some not included. The sample yields about 49,000 clones, about four fifths seen once. The sequenced sample was peripheral blood. The TCR originated in a woman older than 75 with COVID-19, enrolled during active disease. V usage is TRBV6-5 and J usage is TRBJ1-1, with 9 bases aligning to TRBD1. The CDR3 nucleotides are TGTGCCAGCAGTTACGGGACAGGGTTGAACACTGAAGCTTTCTTT. It codes for CASSYGTGLNTEAFF.